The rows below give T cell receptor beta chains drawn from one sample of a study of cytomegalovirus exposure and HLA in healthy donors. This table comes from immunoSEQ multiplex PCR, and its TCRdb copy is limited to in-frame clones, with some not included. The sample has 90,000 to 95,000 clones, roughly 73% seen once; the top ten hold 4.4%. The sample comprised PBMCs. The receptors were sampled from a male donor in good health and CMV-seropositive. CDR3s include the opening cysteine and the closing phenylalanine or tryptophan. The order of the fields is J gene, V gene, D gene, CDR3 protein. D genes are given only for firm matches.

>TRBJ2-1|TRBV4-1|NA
CASSSPGVRSYNEQFF
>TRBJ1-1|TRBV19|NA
CASSIATGRNTEAFF
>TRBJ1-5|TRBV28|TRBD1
CASRPGGVTQPQHF
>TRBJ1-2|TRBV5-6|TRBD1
CASGGQGVLSYGYTF
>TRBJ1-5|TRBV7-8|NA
CASSVRDNHQPQHF
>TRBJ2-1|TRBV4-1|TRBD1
CASSPRTGVVYNEQFF
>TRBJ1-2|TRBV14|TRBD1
CASSPKRGRGGGYTF
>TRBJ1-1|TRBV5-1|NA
CASGEEGKNTEAFF
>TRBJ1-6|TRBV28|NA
CASSLGGSLDSPLHF
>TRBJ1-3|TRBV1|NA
CTSVGVTAHSGNTIYF
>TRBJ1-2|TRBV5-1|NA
CASSREGVDGYTF
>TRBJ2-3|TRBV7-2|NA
CASSPGQGSMNTQYF
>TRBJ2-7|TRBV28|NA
CASRDRQGGFNEQYF
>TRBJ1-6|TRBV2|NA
CASSGGQTENSPLHF
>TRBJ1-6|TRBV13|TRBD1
CASSSSDRGRRSPLHF
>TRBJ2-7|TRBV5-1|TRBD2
CASSFGAGAYEQYF
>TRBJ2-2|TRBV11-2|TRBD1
CASSPSAGGLHTGELFF
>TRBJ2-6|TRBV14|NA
CASSPRMAAAGANVLTF
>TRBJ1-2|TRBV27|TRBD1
CASSLSTTGNYGYTF
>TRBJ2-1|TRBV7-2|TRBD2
CASSFSGPSYNEQFF
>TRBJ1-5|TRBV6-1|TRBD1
CASSVGDRQPQHF
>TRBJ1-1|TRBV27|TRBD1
CASRPGQQNTEAFF
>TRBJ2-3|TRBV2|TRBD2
CASSEALAGATQYF
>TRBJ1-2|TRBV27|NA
CASSSNDRPYGYTF
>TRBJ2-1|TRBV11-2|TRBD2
CASSLGLAENNEQFF
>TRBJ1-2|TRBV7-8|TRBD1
CASSLGSLGQGGRGYTF
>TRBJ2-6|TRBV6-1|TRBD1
CASRTGGSGANVLTF
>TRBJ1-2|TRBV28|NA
CASSQLRTAVGGYTF
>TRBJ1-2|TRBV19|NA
CAVRDRNYGYTF
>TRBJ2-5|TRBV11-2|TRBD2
CASSLRILAGGEETQYF
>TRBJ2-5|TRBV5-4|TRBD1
CASSYGQGREGETQYF
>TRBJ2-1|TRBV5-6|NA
CASSRFRGSYNEQFF
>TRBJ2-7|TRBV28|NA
CASSSYALRSGNLYEQYF
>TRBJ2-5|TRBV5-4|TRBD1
CASSRQGRETQYF
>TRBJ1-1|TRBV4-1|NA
CASGGQTYTEAFF
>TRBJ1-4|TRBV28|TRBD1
CASSLLDRTSNEKLFF
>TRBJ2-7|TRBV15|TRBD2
CATSRVAGGEEQYF
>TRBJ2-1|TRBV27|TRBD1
CASTSKQGNEQFF
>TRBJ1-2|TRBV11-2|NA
CASSSIRGQGPTRGYTF
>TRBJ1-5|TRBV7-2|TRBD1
CASSLMTGKDQPQHF
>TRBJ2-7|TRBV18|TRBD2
CASSPRTSGAYEQYF
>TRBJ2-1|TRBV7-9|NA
CASSLALVAIDEQFF
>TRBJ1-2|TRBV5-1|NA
CASSLDKKGYTF
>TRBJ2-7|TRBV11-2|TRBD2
CASSLGLAGYEQYF
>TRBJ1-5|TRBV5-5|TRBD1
CASSFRTGDQPQHF
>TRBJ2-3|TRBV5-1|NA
CASSLALGTDTQYF
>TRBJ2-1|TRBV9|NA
CASSPKLISYNEQFF
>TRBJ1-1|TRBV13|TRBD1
CASSLTGEAFF
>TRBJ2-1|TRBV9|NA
CASSPGTGAVAGVNEQFF
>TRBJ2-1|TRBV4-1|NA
CASSQGLNNEQFF
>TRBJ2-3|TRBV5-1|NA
CASSLDYGSTDTQYF
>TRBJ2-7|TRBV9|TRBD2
CASSDQLPGLAGIYEQYF
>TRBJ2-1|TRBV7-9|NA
CASSLGAGLNEQFF